This TCR beta chain was observed in a study of OX40 agonist ivuxolimab in advanced cancers. Germline V gene data show CDR1 as MNHNS and CDR2 as SASEGT. The length of the CDR3 is 15 residues. Between the trimmed V and J ends, which lost 1 base and 2 bases, there was a span of 9 bases. Only in-frame clones appear in the TCRdb table, and some are missing; sequencing was by immunoSEQ multiplex PCR. The sample lists approximately 91,000 clones; approximately 83% were seen once. The chain couples TRBV6-1 to TRBJ1-5, with D uncertain. The TCR sequence derives from an adult with an advanced solid tumor such as melanoma, head and neck, liver or kidney cancer. Here the sequenced sample was CD4+ or CD8+ T cells sorted from blood, taken in a trial of the OX40 agonist ivuxolimab. Here the CDR3 reads CASSEGRSGNQPQHF. In nucleotides, the CDR3 is TGTGCCAGCAGTGAAGGGAGGTCGGGCAATCAGCCCCAGCATTTT.